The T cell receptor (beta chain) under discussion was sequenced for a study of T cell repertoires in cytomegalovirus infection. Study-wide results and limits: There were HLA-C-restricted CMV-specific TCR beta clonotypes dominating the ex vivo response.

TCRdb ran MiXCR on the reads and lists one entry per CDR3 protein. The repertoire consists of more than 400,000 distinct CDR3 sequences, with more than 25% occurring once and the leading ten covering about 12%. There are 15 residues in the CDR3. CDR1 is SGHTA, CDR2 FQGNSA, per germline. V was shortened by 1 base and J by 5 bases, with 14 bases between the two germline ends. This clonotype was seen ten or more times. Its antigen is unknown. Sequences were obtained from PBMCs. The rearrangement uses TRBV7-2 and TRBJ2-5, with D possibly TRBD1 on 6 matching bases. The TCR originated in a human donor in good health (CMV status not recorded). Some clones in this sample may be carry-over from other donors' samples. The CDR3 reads CASSLVPGVGETQYF. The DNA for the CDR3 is TGTGCCAGCAGCTTAGTTCCAGGGGTGGGTGAGACCCAGTACTTC.